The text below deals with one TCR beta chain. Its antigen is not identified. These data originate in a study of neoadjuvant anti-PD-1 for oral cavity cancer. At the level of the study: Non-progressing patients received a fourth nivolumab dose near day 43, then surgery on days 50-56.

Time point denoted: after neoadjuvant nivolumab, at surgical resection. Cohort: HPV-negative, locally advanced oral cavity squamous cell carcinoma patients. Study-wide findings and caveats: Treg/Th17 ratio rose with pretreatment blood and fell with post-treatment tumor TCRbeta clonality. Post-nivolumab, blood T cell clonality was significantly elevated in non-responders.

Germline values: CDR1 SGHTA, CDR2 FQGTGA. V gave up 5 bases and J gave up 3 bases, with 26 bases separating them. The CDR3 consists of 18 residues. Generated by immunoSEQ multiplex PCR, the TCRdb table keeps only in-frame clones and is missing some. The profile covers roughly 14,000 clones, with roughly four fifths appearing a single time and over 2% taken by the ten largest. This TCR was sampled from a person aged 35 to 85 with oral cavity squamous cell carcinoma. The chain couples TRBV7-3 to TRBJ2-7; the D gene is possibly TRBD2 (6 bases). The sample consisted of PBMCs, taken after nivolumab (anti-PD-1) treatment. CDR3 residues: CASSPTPWRGRGHYEQYF. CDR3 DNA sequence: TGTGCCAGCAGCCCAACCCCCTGGAGGGGTAGGGGCCACTACGAGCAGTACTTC.